The rows below give T cell receptor beta chains drawn from one sample of a study of circulating CD8 cells and anti-PD-1 response in melanoma. Each CDR3 protein gets one entry after TCRdb re-called the reads with MiXCR. The repertoire has around 910 distinct CDR3 sequences, 4.5% of them found once; the top ten carry around 5%. The sequencing here drew on CD8+ T cells from PBMCs, taken at baseline or after one month of anti-PD-1 therapy (not recorded which). The receptors were gathered from a human donor with melanoma. The CDR3 runs from the conserved cysteine through the conserved F or W. A D gene is named only where the DNA matches it firmly. Size is omitted from some rows. Given values are once, few, many or a class for expanded clones.

clone_size: medium-sized; v_call: TRBV7-8; d_call: .; j_call: TRBJ2-3; cdr3_nt: TGTGCCAGCTTCTTCGGGACGGCTAGCACAGATACGCAGTATTTT; cdr3_aa: CASFFGTASTDTQYF
clone_size: medium-sized; v_call: TRBV2; d_call: TRBD1; j_call: TRBJ2-7; cdr3_nt: TGTGCCAGCAGGGACAGGGGGCCCAACGAGCAGTACTTC; cdr3_aa: CASRDRGPNEQYF
clone_size: medium-sized; v_call: TRBV19; d_call: .; j_call: TRBJ1-2; cdr3_nt: TGTGCCAGTGGCGATGGCTACACCTTC; cdr3_aa: CASGDGYTF
clone_size: large; v_call: TRBV28; d_call: .; j_call: TRBJ2-1; cdr3_nt: TGTGCCAGCAGCTTGAACAATGAGCAGTTCTTC; cdr3_aa: CASSLNNEQFF
clone_size: medium-sized; v_call: TRBV25-1; d_call: .; j_call: TRBJ1-1; cdr3_nt: TGTGCCAGCAAGTCCGAGGAGGACACTGAAGCTTTCTTT; cdr3_aa: CASKSEEDTEAFF
clone_size: large; v_call: TRBV5-6; d_call: TRBD2; j_call: TRBJ2-7; cdr3_nt: TGTGCCAGCAGCCCGGGGGGGCTAGCGGGGATATTCTACGAGCAGTACTTC; cdr3_aa: CASSPGGLAGIFYEQYF
clone_size: large; v_call: TRBV5-5; d_call: .; j_call: TRBJ2-1; cdr3_nt: TGTGCCAGCAGCTTGTTGGCCCTGAGCTCCTACAATGAGCAGTTCTTC; cdr3_aa: CASSLLALSSYNEQFF
clone_size: large; v_call: TRBV2; d_call: TRBD2; j_call: TRBJ2-3; cdr3_nt: TGTGCCAGCAGTGATGGGCTAGCGGGGGCCCGCACAGATACGCAGTATTTT; cdr3_aa: CASSDGLAGARTDTQYF
clone_size: medium-sized; v_call: TRBV6-7; d_call: TRBD2; j_call: TRBJ2-1; cdr3_nt: TGTGCCAGCAGTTACCAGGGACTAGCGGGGCCGAGCTCCTACAATGAGCAGTTCTTC; cdr3_aa: CASSYQGLAGPSSYNEQFF
clone_size: large; v_call: TRBV7-2; d_call: .; j_call: TRBJ2-7; cdr3_nt: TGTGCCAGCCTTGACGGAAGCGTCTCCTACGAGCAGTACTTC; cdr3_aa: CASLDGSVSYEQYF
clone_size: .; v_call: TRBV7-8; d_call: .; j_call: TRBJ2-7; cdr3_nt: TGTGCCAGCAGCCCCACAGTAAACGAGCAGTACTTC; cdr3_aa: CASSPTVNEQYF
clone_size: large; v_call: TRBV25-1; d_call: .; j_call: TRBJ1-1; cdr3_nt: TGTGCCAGCAGTCGGGAAACTCACACTGAAGCTTTCTTT; cdr3_aa: CASSRETHTEAFF
clone_size: medium-sized; v_call: TRBV7-3; d_call: TRBD2; j_call: TRBJ2-1; cdr3_nt: TGTGCCAGCAGCTTAGCCGGGGGGGCCTACAATGAGCAGTTCTTC; cdr3_aa: CASSLAGGAYNEQFF
clone_size: large; v_call: TRBV2; d_call: .; j_call: TRBJ1-1; cdr3_nt: TGTGCCAGCAGTGAAGCAGTTATGAACACTGAAGCTTTCTTT; cdr3_aa: CASSEAVMNTEAFF
clone_size: medium-sized; v_call: TRBV28; d_call: .; j_call: TRBJ2-7; cdr3_nt: TGTGCCAGCAGTTTGACGAAGGGCTCCTACGAGCAGTACTTC; cdr3_aa: CASSLTKGSYEQYF
clone_size: medium-sized; v_call: TRBV19; d_call: TRBD2; j_call: TRBJ2-3; cdr3_nt: TGTGCCAGTAGTATAGTTCCGGGAGGTGGCACAGATACGCAGTATTTT; cdr3_aa: CASSIVPGGGTDTQYF
clone_size: large; v_call: TRBV29-1; d_call: .; j_call: TRBJ1-1; cdr3_nt: TGCAGCGTTGCCCTTAAGGGTGGAGACACTGAAGCTTTCTTT; cdr3_aa: CSVALKGGDTEAFF
clone_size: medium-sized; v_call: TRBV7-2; d_call: TRBD1; j_call: TRBJ1-4; cdr3_nt: TGTGCCAGCAGCTTGGTCAGGGACAGGGTAAAAGAAAAACTGTTTTTT; cdr3_aa: CASSLVRDRVKEKLFF
clone_size: large; v_call: TRBV28; d_call: TRBD2; j_call: TRBJ2-7; cdr3_nt: TGTGCCAGCAGTCTCTACGCGGGGGGGGACTCCTACGAGCAGTACTTC; cdr3_aa: CASSLYAGGDSYEQYF
clone_size: large; v_call: TRBV7-8; d_call: TRBD1; j_call: TRBJ2-1; cdr3_nt: TGTGCCAGCAGCTCAGGGGGACAGGGTTACAATGAGCAGTTCTTC; cdr3_aa: CASSSGGQGYNEQFF
clone_size: .; v_call: TRBV28; d_call: .; j_call: TRBJ2-7; cdr3_nt: TGTGCCAGCAGTTTATCAGGCGGGGACTACGAGCAGTACTTC; cdr3_aa: CASSLSGGDYEQYF
clone_size: few; v_call: TRBV19; d_call: .; j_call: TRBJ2-7; cdr3_nt: TGTGCCAGTTCCCGCTACTTGGTATCGTGGGAGCAGTACTTC; cdr3_aa: CASSRYLVSWEQYF
clone_size: .; v_call: TRBV4-1; d_call: TRBD1; j_call: TRBJ2-2; cdr3_nt: TGCGCCAGCAGCACCCCGACAGGGGCGGACACCGGGGAGCTGTTATTT; cdr3_aa: CASSTPTGADTGELLF
clone_size: medium-sized; v_call: TRBV28; d_call: TRBD2; j_call: TRBJ2-5; cdr3_nt: TGTGCCAGCAGTCACCCGGGGGGGAGTTCAGAGACCCAGTACTTC; cdr3_aa: CASSHPGGSSETQYF
clone_size: large; v_call: TRBV19; d_call: TRBD1; j_call: TRBJ1-2; cdr3_nt: TGTGCCGCAACTCCGGGACAGAATACTTTTAACTATGGCTACACCTTC; cdr3_aa: CAATPGQNTFNYGYTF
clone_size: .; v_call: TRBV19; d_call: .; j_call: TRBJ2-7; cdr3_nt: TGTGCCAGTAGTATAGATCCTGACGGTTCCTACGAGCAGTACTTC; cdr3_aa: CASSIDPDGSYEQYF
clone_size: large; v_call: TRBV27; d_call: TRBD2; j_call: TRBJ2-2; cdr3_nt: TGTGCCAGCAGTTCAAGCGGGGGGTCCTACACCGGGGAGCTGTTTTTT; cdr3_aa: CASSSSGGSYTGELFF
clone_size: large; v_call: TRBV27; d_call: .; j_call: TRBJ2-1; cdr3_nt: TGTGCCAGCAGTTTAATTATTTACAATGAGCAGTTCTTC; cdr3_aa: CASSLIIYNEQFF
clone_size: medium-sized; v_call: TRBV5-4; d_call: .; j_call: TRBJ1-4; cdr3_nt: TGTGCCAGCAGCTCTGACGGGGGTGAAAAACTGTTTTTT; cdr3_aa: CASSSDGGEKLFF
clone_size: medium-sized; v_call: TRBV19; d_call: .; j_call: TRBJ2-7; cdr3_nt: TGTGCCAGTAGTGGGATAGGCGGAGCCTACGAGCAGTACTTC; cdr3_aa: CASSGIGGAYEQYF
clone_size: medium-sized; v_call: TRBV19; d_call: .; j_call: TRBJ2-3; cdr3_nt: TGTGCCAGTAGTATAAGCCGAGACCGAGAACTCACAGATACGCAGTATTTT; cdr3_aa: CASSISRDRELTDTQYF
clone_size: .; v_call: TRBV4-1; d_call: TRBD2; j_call: TRBJ2-7; cdr3_nt: TGCGCCAGCAGCCCCATCCCCGGGGGGGGCTACGAGCAGTACTTC; cdr3_aa: CASSPIPGGGYEQYF
clone_size: large; v_call: TRBV4-2; d_call: TRBD2; j_call: TRBJ2-1; cdr3_nt: TGTGCCAGCAGCCAAGAGCGGGGGGGCTACAATGAGCAGTTCTTC; cdr3_aa: CASSQERGGYNEQFF
clone_size: few; v_call: TRBV19; d_call: .; j_call: TRBJ1-1; cdr3_nt: TGTGCCAGTAGTATGATGGGCACGGGCACTGAAGCTCTCTTT; cdr3_aa: CASSMMGTGTEALF
clone_size: .; v_call: TRBV4-1; d_call: TRBD2; j_call: TRBJ2-7; cdr3_nt: TGCGCCAGCAGACAAGACGCGGGGGATTCCTCCTACGAGCAGTACTTC; cdr3_aa: CASRQDAGDSSYEQYF
clone_size: large; v_call: TRBV24-1; d_call: .; j_call: TRBJ2-3; cdr3_nt: TGTGCCACCAGTGAAAGAGGGATCACAGATACGCAGTATTTT; cdr3_aa: CATSERGITDTQYF
clone_size: few; v_call: TRBV27; d_call: TRBD1; j_call: TRBJ2-7; cdr3_nt: TGTGCCAGCAGTTTGGCAGGGGGCTCCGAGCAGTACTTC; cdr3_aa: CASSLAGGSEQYF
clone_size: large; v_call: TRBV4-1; d_call: .; j_call: TRBJ2-2; cdr3_nt: TGCGCCAGCAGCCAGGCCCGGGCCCCCACGGGGGAGCTGTTTTTT; cdr3_aa: CASSQARAPTGELFF
clone_size: large; v_call: TRBV7-2; d_call: .; j_call: TRBJ2-4; cdr3_nt: TGTGCCAGCAGCCTGGACCGGGGCATTCAGTACTTC; cdr3_aa: CASSLDRGIQYF
clone_size: medium-sized; v_call: TRBV4-1; d_call: .; j_call: TRBJ1-1; cdr3_nt: TGCGCCAGCAGCCAAGATCCCTTGGGGCCTGAAGCTTTCTTT; cdr3_aa: CASSQDPLGPEAFF
clone_size: large; v_call: TRBV5-4; d_call: .; j_call: TRBJ2-7; cdr3_nt: TGTGCCAGCAGCCTCGTTACAGGGTCCGAGCAGTACTTC; cdr3_aa: CASSLVTGSEQYF
clone_size: large; v_call: TRBV28; d_call: .; j_call: TRBJ2-5; cdr3_nt: TGTGCCAGCAGTTTAGGAACGGAGACCCAGTACTTC; cdr3_aa: CASSLGTETQYF
clone_size: medium-sized; v_call: TRBV29-1; d_call: .; j_call: TRBJ2-7; cdr3_nt: TGCAGCGTCAAGCCCGGGGGGCCCGCCGGAGAGCAGTACTTC; cdr3_aa: CSVKPGGPAGEQYF
clone_size: large; v_call: TRBV29-1; d_call: .; j_call: TRBJ2-7; cdr3_nt: TGCAGCGTTTCCCGGGGACTGTACGAGCAGTACTTC; cdr3_aa: CSVSRGLYEQYF
clone_size: large; v_call: TRBV4-1; d_call: TRBD1; j_call: TRBJ2-1; cdr3_nt: TGCGCCAGCAGCCGGATCGACAGGGACAGCTCCTACAATGAGCAGTTCTTC; cdr3_aa: CASSRIDRDSSYNEQFF
clone_size: medium-sized; v_call: TRBV19; d_call: TRBD1; j_call: TRBJ2-5; cdr3_nt: TGTGCCAGTGGGGACAGGACTCGGCGCGGTATAGAGACCCAGTACTTC; cdr3_aa: CASGDRTRRGIETQYF
clone_size: large; v_call: TRBV9; d_call: TRBD1; j_call: TRBJ2-1; cdr3_nt: TGTGCCAGCAGCGGGGACAGGGGGAATGAGCAGTTCTTC; cdr3_aa: CASSGDRGNEQFF
clone_size: medium-sized; v_call: TRBV19; d_call: .; j_call: TRBJ2-3; cdr3_nt: TGTGCCAGTAGTATAGAGGGCGAGGGAACGACAGATACGCAGTATTTT; cdr3_aa: CASSIEGEGTTDTQYF
clone_size: medium-sized; v_call: TRBV28; d_call: .; j_call: TRBJ2-1; cdr3_nt: TGTGCCAGCAGTTTCATCCATGAGCAGTTCTTC; cdr3_aa: CASSFIHEQFF
clone_size: large; v_call: TRBV28; d_call: .; j_call: TRBJ1-1; cdr3_nt: TGTGCCAGCAGTCCCGACAGGTCACACACTGAAGCTTTCTTT; cdr3_aa: CASSPDRSHTEAFF
clone_size: .; v_call: TRBV28; d_call: TRBD2; j_call: TRBJ2-3; cdr3_nt: TGTGCCAGCAGTGATCCGGGACTAGCGGACACAGATACGCAGTATTTT; cdr3_aa: CASSDPGLADTDTQYF